The 4 T cell receptor beta chains below come from one sample, sequenced in a study of monozygotic twins with inflammatory bowel disease. TCRdb reprocessed the 5' RACE reads and keeps a single row for each CDR3 protein, giving no DNA. The sample holds about 160,000 distinct CDR3 sequences. Input material: blood. Receptor source: a human donor with ulcerative colitis or Crohn's disease, or a healthy co-twin of an affected twin (not recorded which).

The chain combines TRBV12-3 or TRBV12-4 with TRBJ2-7; with no DNA, the TCRdb D assignment of TRBD1 cannot be verified. The CDR3 consists of 15 residues. The CDR3 loop reads CASSRRTGGWYEQYF.

The V call is TRBV5-1, the J call TRBJ2-5; no DNA is available, so the TRBD2 call from TCRdb remains unchecked. CDR1 is SGHRS, CDR2 YFSETQ, per germline. The CDR3 runs to 13 residues. The CDR3 is CASSHRGPETQYF. The entire variable domain, with the rest obtained from reference TRBV5-1 and TRBJ2-5, is as follows: KAGVTQTPRYLIKTRGQQVTLSCSPISGHRSVSWYQQTPGQGLQFLFEYFSETQRNKGNFPGRFSGRQFSNSRSEMNVSTLELGDSALYLCASSHRGPETQYFGPGTRLLVL.

The chain uses TRBV20-1 and TRBJ1-6; TCRdb lists TRBD1, though no DNA is available to test this call. The CDR3 covers 11 residues. The germline V gene encodes CDR1 DFQATT and CDR2 SNEGSKA (reference sequence). The CDR3 spells CSVGRRPLVDF.

CDR3 loop: CSARAGRAGLYNEQFF. The chain has TRBV20-1 and TRBJ2-1; TCRdb reports TRBD2, a call that lacks DNA to check it against. Germline CDR1 DFQATT, CDR2 SNEGSKA (reference sequence). The CDR3 spans 16 residues.